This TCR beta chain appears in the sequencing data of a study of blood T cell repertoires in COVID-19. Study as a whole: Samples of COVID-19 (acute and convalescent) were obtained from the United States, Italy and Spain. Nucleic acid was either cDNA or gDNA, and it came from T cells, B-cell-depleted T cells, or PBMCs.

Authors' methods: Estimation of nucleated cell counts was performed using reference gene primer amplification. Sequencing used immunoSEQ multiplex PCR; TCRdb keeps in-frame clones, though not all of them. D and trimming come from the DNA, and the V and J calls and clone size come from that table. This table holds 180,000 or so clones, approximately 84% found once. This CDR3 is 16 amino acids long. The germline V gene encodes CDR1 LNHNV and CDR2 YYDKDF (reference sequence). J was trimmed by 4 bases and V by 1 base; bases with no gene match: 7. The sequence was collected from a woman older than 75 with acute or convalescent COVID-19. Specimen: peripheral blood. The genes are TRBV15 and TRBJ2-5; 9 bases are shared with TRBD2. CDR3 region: CATSRGGAGGGETQYF. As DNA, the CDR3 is TGTGCCACCAGCAGAGGAGGGGCGGGAGGGGGAGAGACCCAGTACTTC.